These T cell receptor beta chains were read from a single sample in a study of cytomegalovirus exposure and HLA in healthy donors. The repertoire was sequenced with immunoSEQ multiplex PCR; TCRdb's copy has only in-frame clones and lacks some. The sample comprises about 61,000 clones, more than 70% of which are singletons, and approximately 1.4% rests with the top ten. Input material: PBMCs. The receptor source for this set is a man aged 18 to 35 in good health and CMV-seronegative. The CDR3 runs from the conserved cysteine through the conserved F or W. Each record gives: clone size, V gene, D gene, J gene, CDR3 protein, CDR3 DNA. D genes are given only for firm matches. Expanded clones get a size class; other rows say once, few or many, or leave the size out.

clone size: -; V gene: TRBV5-1; D gene: TRBD1; J gene: TRBJ2-4; CDR3 protein: CASSPGQGARNIQYF; CDR3 DNA: TGCGCCAGCAGCCCTGGACAGGGGGCAAGAAACATTCAGTACTTC
clone size: few; V gene: TRBV6-4; D gene: TRBD1; J gene: TRBJ2-3; CDR3 protein: CASSDGQGADTQYF; CDR3 DNA: TGTGCCAGCAGTGACGGACAGGGGGCAGATACGCAGTATTTT
clone size: -; V gene: TRBV14; D gene: -; J gene: TRBJ2-7; CDR3 protein: CASSQRRGYEQYF; CDR3 DNA: TGTGCCAGCAGCCAGCGGCGTGGCTACGAGCAGTACTTC
clone size: -; V gene: TRBV5-1; D gene: -; J gene: TRBJ2-1; CDR3 protein: CASSFLRGYEQFF; CDR3 DNA: TGCGCCAGCAGCTTCCTCAGGGGATATGAGCAGTTCTTC
clone size: -; V gene: TRBV7-2; D gene: -; J gene: TRBJ2-5; CDR3 protein: CASTSSWTSQETQYF; CDR3 DNA: TGTGCCAGCACCTCTAGCTGGACCTCCCAAGAGACCCAGTACTTC
clone size: -; V gene: TRBV4-1; D gene: -; J gene: TRBJ2-7; CDR3 protein: CASSRPATPNSPYEQYF; CDR3 DNA: TGCGCCAGCAGCCGCCCAGCGACGCCCAACTCGCCGTACGAGCAGTACTTC
clone size: -; V gene: TRBV2; D gene: -; J gene: TRBJ1-1; CDR3 protein: CASMRAPRTEAFF; CDR3 DNA: TGTGCCAGCATGAGGGCCCCCCGCACTGAAGCTTTCTTT
clone size: once; V gene: TRBV9; D gene: -; J gene: TRBJ1-2; CDR3 protein: CASSGPTGLSYGYTF; CDR3 DNA: TGTGCCAGCAGCGGCCCGACAGGCCTTTCCTATGGCTACACCTTC
clone size: -; V gene: TRBV29-1; D gene: -; J gene: TRBJ2-3; CDR3 protein: CSVLVEGVRDTQYF; CDR3 DNA: TGCAGCGTTCTTGTGGAAGGGGTGCGGGATACGCAGTATTTT
clone size: -; V gene: TRBV10-1; D gene: TRBD1; J gene: TRBJ1-1; CDR3 protein: CASSARTGETEAFF; CDR3 DNA: TGCGCCAGCAGTGCTCGGACAGGGGAAACTGAAGCTTTCTTT
clone size: -; V gene: TRBV29-1; D gene: TRBD1; J gene: TRBJ1-2; CDR3 protein: CSGAGQGYGYTF; CDR3 DNA: TGCAGCGGTGCGGGACAGGGGTATGGCTACACCTTC
clone size: -; V gene: TRBV2; D gene: TRBD1; J gene: TRBJ2-1; CDR3 protein: CASSADRRSGEQFF; CDR3 DNA: TGTGCCAGCAGTGCGGACAGGAGATCCGGAGAGCAGTTCTTC
clone size: few; V gene: TRBV28; D gene: TRBD1; J gene: TRBJ1-1; CDR3 protein: CASSRTGRNTEAFF; CDR3 DNA: TGTGCCAGCAGCCGGACAGGGAGGAACACTGAAGCTTTCTTT
clone size: -; V gene: TRBV5-4; D gene: -; J gene: TRBJ2-2; CDR3 protein: CASSLGQVNTGELFF; CDR3 DNA: TGTGCCAGCAGCTTGGGACAGGTGAACACCGGGGAGCTGTTTTTT
clone size: -; V gene: TRBV6-1; D gene: -; J gene: TRBJ1-2; CDR3 protein: CASSEYEAPYGYTF; CDR3 DNA: TGTGCCAGCAGTGAATATGAAGCCCCCTATGGCTACACCTTC
clone size: -; V gene: TRBV9; D gene: -; J gene: TRBJ2-6; CDR3 protein: CASSVGAASGANVLTF; CDR3 DNA: TGTGCCAGCAGCGTAGGGGCAGCCTCTGGGGCCAACGTCCTGACTTTC
clone size: -; V gene: TRBV5-1; D gene: TRBD1; J gene: TRBJ1-4; CDR3 protein: CASSRGTGTNEKLFF; CDR3 DNA: TGCGCCAGCAGCAGGGGGACAGGAACTAATGAAAAACTGTTTTTT
clone size: -; V gene: TRBV5-6; D gene: TRBD1; J gene: TRBJ2-7; CDR3 protein: CASSDGTGAYEQYF; CDR3 DNA: TGTGCCAGCAGCGATGGGACAGGGGCCTACGAGCAGTACTTC
clone size: -; V gene: TRBV23-1; D gene: -; J gene: TRBJ2-7; CDR3 protein: CASSQPVNLYEQYF; CDR3 DNA: TGCGCCAGCAGTCAGCCAGTCAACCTCTACGAGCAGTACTTC
clone size: -; V gene: TRBV7-2; D gene: -; J gene: TRBJ2-3; CDR3 protein: CASRLGLGDTQYF; CDR3 DNA: TGTGCCAGCAGATTAGGCCTCGGTGATACGCAGTATTTT
clone size: -; V gene: TRBV30; D gene: TRBD1; J gene: TRBJ1-1; CDR3 protein: CAWSDRDRKAFF; CDR3 DNA: TGTGCCTGGAGTGACCGGGACAGAAAAGCTTTCTTT
clone size: -; V gene: TRBV5-4; D gene: -; J gene: TRBJ2-4; CDR3 protein: CASSDSGLAKNIQYF; CDR3 DNA: TGTGCCAGCAGCGACAGTGGGTTAGCCAAAAACATTCAGTACTTC
clone size: -; V gene: TRBV18; D gene: -; J gene: TRBJ2-2; CDR3 protein: CASSPSSGISRTGELFF; CDR3 DNA: TGTGCCAGCTCACCGTCTTCGGGGATCTCGCGGACCGGGGAGCTGTTTTTT
clone size: -; V gene: TRBV5-8; D gene: TRBD2; J gene: TRBJ2-7; CDR3 protein: CAGSIQSGGTQQYF; CDR3 DNA: TGTGCCGGCTCGATTCAGAGCGGGGGGACTCAGCAGTACTTC
clone size: -; V gene: TRBV7-6; D gene: TRBD1; J gene: TRBJ2-2; CDR3 protein: CASSPGTGAPGELFF; CDR3 DNA: TGTGCCAGCAGCCCCGGGACAGGGGCTCCCGGGGAGCTGTTTTTT
clone size: -; V gene: TRBV19; D gene: -; J gene: TRBJ2-7; CDR3 protein: CASNTAGGEQYF; CDR3 DNA: TGTGCCAGTAACACCGCCGGAGGCGAGCAGTACTTC
clone size: -; V gene: TRBV30; D gene: -; J gene: TRBJ1-4; CDR3 protein: CAYREDEKLFF; CDR3 DNA: TGTGCCTACCGGGAGGATGAAAAACTGTTTTTT
clone size: -; V gene: TRBV29-1; D gene: -; J gene: TRBJ2-3; CDR3 protein: CSVEGEERAQYF; CDR3 DNA: TGCAGCGTTGAAGGGGAGGAGAGGGCGCAGTATTTT
clone size: once; V gene: TRBV5-1; D gene: -; J gene: TRBJ1-5; CDR3 protein: CASSTWGGDQPQHF; CDR3 DNA: TGCGCCAGCAGCACCTGGGGGGGGGATCAGCCCCAGCATTTT
clone size: -; V gene: TRBV9; D gene: TRBD1; J gene: TRBJ1-1; CDR3 protein: CASSATGVRNTEAFF; CDR3 DNA: TGTGCCAGCAGCGCGACAGGGGTGCGGAACACTGAAGCTTTCTTT
clone size: -; V gene: TRBV29-1; D gene: TRBD1; J gene: TRBJ2-7; CDR3 protein: CSVAGTGVWYEQYF; CDR3 DNA: TGCAGCGTAGCCGGGACAGGGGTTTGGTACGAGCAGTACTTC
clone size: -; V gene: TRBV7-8; D gene: -; J gene: TRBJ1-4; CDR3 protein: CASRDAGNEKLFF; CDR3 DNA: TGTGCCAGCAGGGACGCAGGGAATGAAAAACTGTTTTTT
clone size: -; V gene: TRBV10-2; D gene: TRBD2; J gene: TRBJ2-1; CDR3 protein: CASSEWTSGANYNEQFF; CDR3 DNA: TGCGCCAGCAGTGAGTGGACTAGCGGGGCGAACTACAATGAGCAGTTCTTC
clone size: -; V gene: TRBV11-1; D gene: -; J gene: TRBJ2-5; CDR3 protein: CASSLYGRKTQYF; CDR3 DNA: TGTGCCAGCAGCTTATATGGCAGAAAGACCCAGTACTTC
clone size: -; V gene: TRBV4-1; D gene: -; J gene: TRBJ1-1; CDR3 protein: CASSQTGTPIYQPEAFF; CDR3 DNA: TGCGCCAGCAGCCAAACCGGGACACCTATTTACCAACCTGAAGCTTTCTTT
clone size: -; V gene: TRBV15; D gene: -; J gene: TRBJ2-7; CDR3 protein: CATSRDRAVQRGEQYF; CDR3 DNA: TGTGCCACCAGCAGAGATCGGGCAGTTCAACGGGGTGAGCAGTACTTC
clone size: -; V gene: TRBV27; D gene: -; J gene: TRBJ1-2; CDR3 protein: CASSLSTEDYGYTF; CDR3 DNA: TGTGCCAGCAGTTTATCGACAGAGGACTATGGCTACACCTTC
clone size: -; V gene: TRBV6-5; D gene: -; J gene: TRBJ1-5; CDR3 protein: CASSPGGNSQPQHF; CDR3 DNA: TGTGCCAGCAGTCCCGGGGGGAATAGTCAGCCCCAGCATTTT
clone size: -; V gene: TRBV5-1; D gene: -; J gene: TRBJ2-5; CDR3 protein: CASSFTRGGQETQYF; CDR3 DNA: TGCGCCAGCAGCTTTACCCGTGGGGGGCAAGAGACCCAGTACTTC
clone size: once; V gene: TRBV28; D gene: TRBD2; J gene: TRBJ2-7; CDR3 protein: CASSPWGTGGYEQYF; CDR3 DNA: TGTGCCAGCAGTCCCTGGGGAACGGGGGGCTACGAGCAGTACTTC
clone size: -; V gene: TRBV9; D gene: -; J gene: TRBJ2-5; CDR3 protein: CASSVAASGSQYF; CDR3 DNA: TGTGCCAGCAGCGTAGCAGCCTCAGGGTCCCAGTACTTC